This T cell receptor beta chain came from a study of T cell repertoires in cytomegalovirus infection. At the level of the study: It can be stated that public TCR beta signatures indicated CMV infection as well as a matching HLA type.

Notes on the study in general: Accumulated public TCR beta family frequency recognized individuals carrying CMV together with the relevant HLA.

This clonotype has at least ten counts. Its antigen is unknown. TCRdb independently ran MiXCR on the reads; one entry per CDR3 protein. Of 450,000 to 550,000 distinct CDR3 sequences in the sample, more than 15% were seen once. CDR3 length: 16 amino acids. Unmatched junction bases numbered 11, after V lost 4 bases and J lost 7 bases. The germline gives CDR1 SGHNT, CDR2 YYREEE (reference sequence). The chain has TRBV5-4 and TRBJ1-4; 9 bases are a match to TRBD1. This clonotype originated in a human donor in good health (CMV status not recorded). Some clones in this sample may be carry-over from other donors' samples. Sequences were obtained from CD8+ T cells from PBMCs. Written as DNA, the CDR3 is TGTGCCAGCAGCGCCAAACCGGGACAGGGTGGTGAAAAACTGTTTTTT. Its protein is CASSAKPGQGGEKLFF. Using reference TRBV5-4 and TRBJ1-4 for the parts outside the CDR3, the full variable domain is ETGVTQSPTHLIKTRGQQVTLRCSSQSGHNTVSWYQQALGQGPQFIFQYYREEENGRGNFPPRFSGLQFPNYSSELNVNALELDDSALYLCASSAKPGQGGEKLFFGSGTQLSVL.